This TCR beta chain was captured by sequencing in a study of T cells expressing NK-cell markers. Turning to the study itself: Repertoires of TCR beta were obtained from T cells sorted as CD3+CD56+NKG2C+, CD3+CD56+NKG2C- and CD3+CD56-NKG2C+.

CDR3 size: 13 residues. From germline, CDR1 is MNHEY and CDR2 SMNVEV (reference sequence). It was by 5'RACE template switching with UMIs that TCR beta cDNA was made. TCRdb re-called the 5' RACE reads and catalogs CDR3 proteins one per entry, DNA excluded. This sample lists 500,000 or so distinct CDR3 sequences; its ten largest clones have approximately 3.6%. V gene TRBV27 combines with J gene TRBJ2-4; the TCRdb D gene call, TRBD1, has no DNA to confirm it. Source material: blood T cells: a sorted CD56 or NKG2C T cell subset, CD4+ or CD8+ T cells, or bulk PBMC T cells (not recorded which). This sequence originates from a man between 18 and 35 years old in good health. CDR3 residues: CASSRWDRDIQYF.